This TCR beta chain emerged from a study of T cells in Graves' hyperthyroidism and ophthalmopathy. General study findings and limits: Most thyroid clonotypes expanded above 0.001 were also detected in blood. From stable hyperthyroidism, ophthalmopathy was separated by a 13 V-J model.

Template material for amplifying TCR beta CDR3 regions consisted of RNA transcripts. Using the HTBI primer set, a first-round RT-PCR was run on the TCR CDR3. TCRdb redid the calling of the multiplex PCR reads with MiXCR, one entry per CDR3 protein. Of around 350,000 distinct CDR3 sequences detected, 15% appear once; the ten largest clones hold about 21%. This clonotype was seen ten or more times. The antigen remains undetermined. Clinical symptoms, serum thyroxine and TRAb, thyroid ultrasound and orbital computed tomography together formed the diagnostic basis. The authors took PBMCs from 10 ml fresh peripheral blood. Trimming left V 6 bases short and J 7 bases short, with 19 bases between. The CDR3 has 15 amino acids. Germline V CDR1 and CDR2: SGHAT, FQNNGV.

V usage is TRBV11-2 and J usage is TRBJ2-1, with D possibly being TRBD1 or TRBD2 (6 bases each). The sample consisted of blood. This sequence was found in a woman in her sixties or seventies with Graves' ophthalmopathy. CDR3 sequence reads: CASSPTLTGGNEQFF. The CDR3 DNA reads TGTGCCAGCAGTCCTACCCTGACAGGAGGGAATGAGCAGTTCTTC.